Presented here are 22 T cell receptor beta chains from one specimen sequenced in a study of graft-versus-host responses after intestinal transplantation. These receptors' antigens are unknown. Clones were sequenced by immunoSEQ multiplex PCR, and TCRdb holds only the in-frame ones, with some missing. In the table there are some 120,000 clones, over 75% of which are singletons. Sequencing used unstimulated CD4+ T cells sorted from spleen or lymph node cells, obtained before intestinal transplant. The receptors were sampled from a human donor who received an intestinal transplant.

V usage is TRBV11-2 and J usage is TRBJ2-5; 14 nucleotides line up with TRBD2. Germline CDR1 and CDR2: SGHAT and FQNNGV. The J segment lost 3 bases and the V segment lost 5 bases, leaving 5 bases of the junction unmatched. The CDR3 runs 16 residues. CDR3 DNA: TGTGCCAGCAGCGCTCGACTAGCGGGGGGGAAAGAGACCCAGTACTTC. It yields the protein CASSARLAGGKETQYF.

The chain combines TRBV28 with TRBJ1-5; 10 positions match TRBD1. Germline V gene data show CDR1 as MDHEN and CDR2 as SYDVKM. Trimming took 5 bases from V and 14 from J; bases not matched to a gene: 6. The CDR3 totals 12 residues. CDR3 loop: CASSHLGTGEHF. The CDR3 bases are TGTGCCAGCAGTCACCTCGGGACAGGGGAGCATTTT.

The V gene is TRBV5-4, the J gene TRBJ2-2; a possible D gene is TRBD2 (6 bases). Trimming took off 4 bases at V and 1 base at J, with 17 bases between the two ends. The V gene's germline CDR1 is SGHNT and CDR2 YYREEE (reference sequence). The CDR3 consists of 17 residues. The CDR3 sequence: CASSGKRELWNTGELFF. CDR3 nucleotides: TGTGCCAGCAGCGGCAAACGGGAGCTATGGAACACCGGGGAGCTGTTTTTT.

The chain joins TRBV9 to TRBJ2-2, with 9 bases that match TRBD1. CDR1 and CDR2 (germline): SGDLS, YYNGEE. The junction had 3 bases not matched to a gene; V was cut back by 3 bases and J by 0 bases. The CDR3 loop spans 16 amino acids. The CDR3 nucleotides read TGTGCCAGCAGCGCTCGGACAGGGGCGAACACCGGGGAGCTGTTTTTT. It codes for CASSARTGANTGELFF. The whole variable domain, remainder taken from reference TRBV9 and TRBJ2-2, is DSGVTQTPKHLITATGQRVTLRCSPRSGDLSVYWYQQSLDQGLQFLIQYYNGEERAKGNILERFSAQQFPDLHSELNLSSLELGDSALYFCASSARTGANTGELFFGEGSRLTVL.

V usage is TRBV15 and J usage is TRBJ1-1; D call uncertain. The germline V gene encodes CDR1 LNHNV and CDR2 YYDKDF (reference sequence). CDR3 size: 12 residues. V lost 0 bases and J 4 bases, leaving 3 bases between the germline ends. The DNA for the CDR3 is TGTGCCACCAGCAGAGATCGCACTGAAGCTTTCTTT. Translating gives CATSRDRTEAFF.

This clone was seen once. The V gene is TRBV6-4, the J gene TRBJ1-4; D may be TRBD1 (5 bases). V was trimmed by 0 bases and J by 10 bases, leaving 24 bases between them. Germline V CDR1 and CDR2: MRHNA, SNTAGT. CDR3 size: 18 residues. The DNA for the CDR3 is TGTGCCAGCAGTGACTCGATACCCCCTGAGGAGGGGAAGGGAAAACTGTTTTTT. It is translated as CASSDSIPPEEGKGKLFF.

This chain joins TRBV6-6 and TRBJ2-1, with 10 bases that match TRBD1. CDR3 length: 15 residues. The ends lost 5 bases at V and 7 bases at J; junction bases unmatched: 8. Looked up from germline, CDR1 is MNHNY and CDR2 is SVGAGI (reference sequence). CDR3 region: CASSPRQGARNEQFF. CDR3 nucleotides: TGTGCCAGCAGTCCCCGACAGGGGGCGCGGAATGAGCAGTTCTTC.

The genes are TRBV5-1 and TRBJ2-7, with a weak D call TRBD2 (5 bases). The CDR3 consists of 14 residues. V shed 5 bases and J shed 0 bases, with 12 bases lying between them. The germline V gene has CDR1 SGHRS and CDR2 YFSETQ. The DNA of the CDR3 is TGCGCCAGCAGTCGGGAAAGGGTCTCCTACGAGCAGTACTTC. Amino acids: CASSRERVSYEQYF. Looking up the rest from reference TRBV5-1 and TRBJ2-7 gives the full variable domain: KAGVTQTPRYLIKTRGQQVTLSCSPISGHRSVSWYQQTPGQGLQFLFEYFSETQRNKGNFPGRFSGRQFSNSRSEMNVSTLELGDSALYLCASSRERVSYEQYFGPGTRLTVT.

This sequence joins TRBV28 and TRBJ2-4, with 7 bases identical to TRBD1. With V trimmed by 7 bases and J by 6 bases, 9 bases remained unmatched. This CDR3 contains 14 residues. Germline V gene data show CDR1 as MDHEN and CDR2 as SYDVKM. CDR3 in DNA: TGTGCCAGCAAGGGTGGTGGACAGGTAAACATTCAGTACTTC. It codes for CASKGGGQVNIQYF.

CDR3 in amino acids: CASSSTQTNTGELFF. The CDR3 region has the DNA TGCGCCAGCAGCTCGACACAGACGAACACCGGGGAGCTGTTTTTT. The chain employs TRBV5-1 and TRBJ2-2; D unresolved. Germline V gene lookup returns CDR1 SGHRS and CDR2 YFSETQ. This CDR3 comprises 15 residues. V was shortened by 3 bases and J by 0 bases, with 9 bases between the two germline ends.

V and J are TRBV4-1 and TRBJ1-3; weak D call: TRBD1 (6 bases). The V and J ends lost 5 bases and 4 bases respectively, with 15 bases between them. Germline V gene sequence: CDR1 MGHRA, CDR2 YSYEKL. The CDR3 runs to 15 residues. CDR3 sequence reads: CASSYQRQDGNTIYF. DNA for the CDR3: TGCGCCAGCAGCTACCAGCGACAGGACGGAAACACCATATATTTT.

The rearrangement uses TRBV27 and TRBJ2-2, with 13 bases identical to TRBD2. Trimming cost V 8 bases and J 1 base; bases outside gene matches: 4. The CDR3 consists of 16 residues. Germline-derived CDR1 and CDR2 are MNHEY and SMNVEV (reference sequence). CDR3 protein: CASRTSGRLNTGELFF. For the CDR3, the DNA is TGTGCCAGCCGGACTAGCGGGAGATTGAACACCGGGGAGCTGTTTTTT.

In this sample, this clone turned up once. The DNA for the CDR3 is TGCGCCAGCAGCGACCAGTTAAGTCCGGGACTAGCGGTAAATGAGCAGTTCTTC. Its translation is CASSDQLSPGLAVNEQFF. V usage is TRBV10-1 and J usage is TRBJ2-1; 11 positions match TRBD2. Germline assignment: CDR1 WNHNN and CDR2 SYGVQD (reference sequence). This CDR3 contains 18 residues. V gave up 6 bases and J gave up 7 bases; unmatched junction bases: 17.

The J gene is TRBJ1-2, the V gene TRBV11-2, with D unclear. V was clipped by 1 base and J by 8 bases, with 17 bases between them. The germline gives CDR1 SGHAT, CDR2 FQNNGV. The CDR3 runs to 15 residues. The CDR3 is CASSLGGVFLPGYTF. For the CDR3, the DNA is TGTGCCAGCAGCTTAGGAGGAGTCTTCTTGCCCGGCTACACCTTC.

The V call is TRBV14, the J call TRBJ2-7; the match to TRBD1 covers 8 bases. Germline V CDR1 and CDR2: SGHDN, FVKESK. J was trimmed by 4 bases and V by 2 bases; bases with no gene match: 7. The CDR3 is 15 amino acids. The CDR3 reads CASSQPGTGKYEQYF. In DNA, the CDR3 is TGTGCCAGCAGCCAACCCGGGACAGGCAAATACGAGCAGTACTTC.

The V and J genes are TRBV5-6 and TRBJ2-5; D unclear. The CDR3 is made up of 12 amino acids. Trimming took 1 base from V and 5 from J, leaving 6 bases between them. Germline assignment: CDR1 SGHDT and CDR2 YYEEEE. The CDR3 DNA is TGTGCCAGCAGCTTGAGTCAGGAGACCCAGTACTTC. Its protein product is CASSLSQETQYF.

The chain employs TRBV18 and TRBJ1-1, with no clear D. CDR1 is KGHSH and CDR2 is LQKENI in the germline V gene. There are 16 residues in the CDR3. V lost 0 bases, J lost 0 bases, and 11 bases lay in between. CDR3 loop: CASSPPVIAVNTEAFF. The CDR3 nucleotides read TGTGCCAGCTCACCACCGGTGATTGCGGTGAACACTGAAGCTTTCTTT.

The table lists this clone with a count of one. The genes are TRBV5-4 and TRBJ2-1, with a weak D call TRBD1 (6 bases). The CDR3 has 12 residues. Trimming took off 4 bases at V and 7 bases at J, with 9 bases between the two ends. From germline, CDR1 is SGHNT and CDR2 YYREEE (reference sequence). CDR3 DNA: TGTGCCAGCAGCCACACAGGGAATGAGCAGTTCTTC. This encodes CASSHTGNEQFF.

This clone showed up just a few times. The chain couples TRBV2 to TRBJ2-7; tentatively, D is TRBD1 (5 bases). Trimming shortened V by 8 bases and J by 2 bases, and 16 bases separated the two germline ends. Germline V gives CDR1 SNHLY, CDR2 FYNNEI. The CDR3 length is 14 residues. The CDR3 nucleotides are TGTGCCAGCTCCCAGGGCGTGGGGACCTACGAGCAGTACTTC. It yields the protein CASSQGVGTYEQYF.

The table lists this clone with a count of one. This sequence joins TRBV29-1 and TRBJ1-1, with D unresolved. Germline V gives CDR1 SQVTM, CDR2 ANQGSEA. This CDR3 contains 14 residues. V lost 7 bases and J 0 bases, leaving 15 bases between the germline ends. This CDR3 is CSARENAVNTEAFF. The CDR3 DNA sequence: TGCAGCGCCCGAGAAAATGCGGTGAACACTGAAGCTTTCTTT.

V usage is TRBV19 and J usage is TRBJ2-3; D is possibly TRBD2 (6 bases). Trimming cost V 3 bases and J 0 bases, with 10 bases left between them. The length of the CDR3 is 15 residues. Germline V gene data show CDR1 as LNHDA and CDR2 as SQIVND (reference sequence). The CDR3 region is CASSMPSGSTDTQYF. The CDR3 DNA sequence: TGTGCCAGTAGTATGCCCAGCGGGAGCACAGATACGCAGTATTTT.

This clone appeared once. The rearrangement joins TRBV9 to TRBJ2-3; 12 nucleotides line up with TRBD2. Per the germline V gene, CDR1 is SGDLS and CDR2 is YYNGEE. The junction had 9 bases not matched to a gene; V was cut back by 7 bases and J by 3 bases. The CDR3 has 16 residues. The CDR3 here is CASGAGLAGGTDTQYF. CDR3 in DNA: TGTGCCAGCGGGGCCGGGCTAGCGGGAGGGACAGATACGCAGTATTTT.